A selection of T cell receptor beta chains follows, all from one sample in a study of human T cells and chemical hapten exposure. One entry per CDR3 protein, called by TCRdb with MiXCR from the RACE reads. Of around 300,000 distinct CDR3 sequences in the sample, approximately 5.8% were seen once. Sequencing used whole blood, obtained in connection with sensitization to the hapten diphenylcyclopropenone (DPC). These receptors originate from a woman aged 18 to 35 with alopecia areata. Some clones in this sample may be carry-over from other donors' samples. The CDR3 runs from the conserved cysteine through the conserved F or W. The D gene is left open where the match is weak. Not all rows give a size; the values are once, few, many and, for expanded clones, a class.

clone_size,j_call,v_call,d_call,cdr3_aa,cdr3_nt
many,TRBJ1-4,TRBV20-1,.,CSAREARVLPVNEKLFF,TGCAGTGCTAGAGAAGCACGGGTTCTCCCGGTTAATGAAAAACTGTTTTTT
many,TRBJ2-3,TRBV7-2,.,CASNRDTDTQYF,TGTGCCAGCAACAGGGACACAGATACGCAGTATTTT
few,TRBJ2-1,TRBV5-1,.,CASSPFQGWGNEQFF,TGCGCCAGCAGCCCGTTCCAGGGTTGGGGCAATGAGCAGTTCTTC
few,TRBJ2-1,TRBV4-2,TRBD2,CASSQSSSGGSYNEQFF,TGTGCCAGCAGCCAATCTTCTAGCGGGGGCTCCTACAATGAGCAGTTCTTC
.,TRBJ2-1,TRBV6-2/TRBV6-3,.,CASSRGADNEQFF,TGTGCCAGCAGCCGGGGGGCCGACAATGAGCAGTTCTTC
few,TRBJ2-5,TRBV12-3/TRBV12-4,.,CASTQTDKETQYF,TGTGCCAGCACCCAGACGGATAAAGAGACCCAGTACTTC
.,TRBJ2-7,TRBV4-2,TRBD1,CASSQDPHRGIYEQYF,TGTGCCAGCAGCCAAGATCCGCACAGGGGAATCTACGAGCAGTACTTC
.,TRBJ2-7,TRBV5-1,.,CASSLEGPTYEQYF,TGCGCCAGCAGCTTGGAGGGCCCAACCTACGAGCAGTACTTC
few,TRBJ1-1,TRBV4-1,TRBD1,CASSRAGQEISRTEAFF,TGCGCCAGCAGCCGCGCGGGACAGGAGATTAGTCGGACTGAAGCTTTCTTT
.,TRBJ2-7,TRBV6-2/TRBV6-3,.,CASSLKGTLSYEQYF,TGTGCCAGCAGTTTAAAGGGGACCTTATCCTACGAGCAGTACTTC
many,TRBJ1-2,TRBV12-3/TRBV12-4,TRBD1,CASSSTGSGGYTF,TGTGCCAGCAGTTCGACAGGGTCAGGAGGCTACACCTTC
many,TRBJ2-7,TRBV6-2/TRBV6-3,.,CASSFGSLVEQYF,TGTGCCAGCAGTTTCGGCTCTCTGGTCGAGCAGTACTTC
many,TRBJ2-5,TRBV7-3,.,CASSLKARGQTQYF,TGTGCCAGCAGCTTAAAAGCGAGGGGACAGACCCAGTACTTC
many,TRBJ2-3,TRBV6-2/TRBV6-3,.,CASRVEGTDTQYF,TGTGCCAGCAGGGTTGAGGGCACAGATACGCAGTATTTT
.,TRBJ2-2,TRBV4-3,.,CASSQESGAIGELFF,TGCGCCAGCAGCCAAGAATCCGGGGCGATCGGGGAGCTGTTTTTT
few,TRBJ2-3,TRBV6-4,.,CASSEGTSSTDTQYF,TGTGCCAGCAGCGAAGGGACCTCCAGCACAGATACGCAGTATTTT
.,TRBJ2-7,TRBV10-3,.,CAISPRPLYEQYF,TGTGCCATCAGCCCTCGGCCGCTCTACGAGCAGTACTTC
many,TRBJ2-2,TRBV4-2,.,CASSQPKTPSAGELFF,TGTGCCAGCAGCCAACCAAAAACCCCATCGGCGGGGGAGCTGTTTTTT
.,TRBJ2-1,TRBV6-5,.,CASSQGPTKAYNEQFF,TGTGCCAGCAGTCAGGGACCGACAAAAGCTTACAATGAGCAGTTCTTC
.,TRBJ2-7,TRBV29-1,.,CSVDRGHEQYF,TGCAGCGTTGACAGGGGACACGAGCAGTACTTC
many,TRBJ1-5,TRBV6-2/TRBV6-3,TRBD1,CASSLTGVQPQHF,TGTGCCAGCAGTCTTACAGGGGTTCAGCCCCAGCATTTT
many,TRBJ1-5,TRBV6-2/TRBV6-3,.,CASSYGDGNPQPQHF,TGTGCCAGCAGTTACGGGGACGGTAATCCCCAGCCCCAGCATTTT
many,TRBJ2-2,TRBV5-4,.,CASSPNPGTQTGELFF,TGTGCCAGCAGCCCGAACCCCGGGACTCAAACCGGGGAGCTGTTTTTT
few,TRBJ2-1,TRBV6-4,TRBD2,CASSDSTLAGVQKKQFF,TGTGCCAGCAGTGACTCAACCCTAGCGGGGGTACAGAAGAAGCAGTTCTTC
many,TRBJ2-2,TRBV3-1,.,CASSEASGELFF,TGTGCCAGCAGCGAGGCTTCCGGGGAGCTGTTTTTT
few,TRBJ2-7,TRBV6-1,TRBD2,CASSEGGSGYEQYF,TGTGCCAGCAGTGAGGGAGGGTCGGGCTACGAGCAGTACTTC
.,TRBJ1-4,TRBV20-1,TRBD1,CSAVQQGSNEKLFF,TGCAGTGCTGTCCAACAGGGGAGTAATGAAAAACTGTTTTTT
many,TRBJ2-4,TRBV4-1,TRBD2,CASSPGLAGGLAKNIQYF,TGCGCCAGCAGCCCCGGACTAGCGGGGGGTCTTGCCAAAAACATTCAGTACTTC
many,TRBJ2-7,TRBV18,TRBD1,CASSPRQGASEQYF,TGTGCCAGCTCACCAAGACAGGGGGCGAGTGAGCAGTACTTC
few,TRBJ1-6,TRBV20-1,TRBD1,CSARAGGENSPLHF,TGCAGTGCTAGAGCAGGGGGCGAAAATTCACCCCTCCACTTT
few,TRBJ2-7,TRBV6-5,.,CASSFNREGGRREQYF,TGTGCCAGCAGTTTCAACAGGGAGGGGGGGAGACGGGAGCAGTACTTC
many,TRBJ2-7,TRBV7-9,.,CASSLTGGVYEQYF,TGTGCCAGCAGCTTAACCGGGGGAGTCTACGAGCAGTACTTC
many,TRBJ2-3,TRBV7-2,TRBD2,CASSSHEVRGGVTDTQYF,TGTGCCAGCAGCTCGCACGAGGTGCGGGGGGGCGTGACAGATACGCAGTATTTT
many,TRBJ1-2,TRBV12-3/TRBV12-4,.,CASSFWGKDYGYTF,TGTGCCAGCAGTTTCTGGGGCAAGGACTATGGCTACACCTTC
few,TRBJ2-5,TRBV5-1,TRBD2,CASSPAGGPPQETQYF,TGCGCCAGCAGCCCGGCGGGGGGGCCCCCGCAAGAGACCCAGTACTTC
many,TRBJ2-3,TRBV29-1,.,CSVVEDSQGFTQYF,TGCAGCGTTGTCGAAGATTCACAGGGATTCACGCAGTATTTT
many,TRBJ2-7,TRBV7-2,TRBD2,CASSYSGGLTYEQYF,TGTGCCAGCAGCTATAGCGGGGGCTTAACCTACGAGCAGTACTTC
.,TRBJ2-3,TRBV6-5,TRBD2,CASPDRGGITDTQYF,TGTGCCAGCCCGGACCGCGGGGGAATCACAGATACGCAGTATTTT
few,TRBJ2-1,TRBV7-2,.,CASSYGRSSYNEQFF,TGTGCCAGCAGCTACGGACGGAGCTCCTACAATGAGCAGTTCTTC
many,TRBJ1-2,TRBV6-2/TRBV6-3,TRBD1,CASSLGQGHYGYTF,TGTGCCAGCAGCCTTGGACAGGGGCACTATGGCTACACCTTC